A single sample gave rise to the 26 T cell receptor beta chains below, sequenced in a study of cytotoxic CD8 clonotypes in ibrutinib-treated CLL. TCRdb keeps only in-frame clones here, not all; method: immunoSEQ multiplex PCR. The repertoire holds some 350,000 clones, 67% seen once, with 5% to 6.5% in the top ten. This sample comprised PBMCs, obtained after 36 months of ibrutinib treatment. The receptor source for this set is a human donor with chronic lymphocytic leukemia.

This chain uses TRBV4-3 with TRBJ2-1; D possibly corresponds to TRBD2 (5 bases). Deletions cut 1 base from V and 0 bases from J, with 13 bases between. This CDR3 is 17 amino acids long. Germline V gene sequence: CDR1 LGHNA, CDR2 YSLEER. DNA of the CDR3: TGCGCCAGCAGCCAAGTCGAGGGCCGAAGCTCCTACAATGAGCAGTTCTTC. Translation: CASSQVEGRSSYNEQFF.

The chain carries TRBV19 and TRBJ1-1; D might be TRBD1 (6 bases). V was trimmed by 3 bases and J by 1 base, leaving 12 bases between them. CDR1 and CDR2 from the germline V gene are LNHDA and SQIVND (reference sequence). The CDR3 is 15 amino acids. Here the CDR3 DNA reads TGTGCCAGTAGTATGGCCGGGACACCGAACACTGAAGCTTTCTTT. The encoded protein is CASSMAGTPNTEAFF.

This clone was counted once. Here the CDR3 reads CASKPGQGSYEQYF. In DNA, the CDR3 is TGCGCCAGCAAACCGGGACAGGGGAGTTACGAGCAGTACTTC. The J gene is TRBJ2-7, the V gene TRBV4-3, with 10 bases identical to TRBD1. The CDR3 is 14 residues long. In germline, CDR1 is LGHNA, CDR2 YSLEER. Unmatched junction bases numbered 7, after V lost 7 bases and J lost 4 bases.

This chain's CDR3 is CASSPQGSYEQYF. Written as DNA, the CDR3 is TGTGCCAGCAGTCCACAGGGATCTTACGAGCAGTACTTC. The chain joins TRBV6-5 to TRBJ2-7; D perhaps matches TRBD1 (6 bases). The CDR3 contains 13 residues. The germline V gene has CDR1 MNHEY and CDR2 SVGAGI. Trimming cost V 5 bases and J 4 bases, with 12 bases left between them.

This chain joins TRBV18 and TRBJ2-7, with 8 bases matching TRBD1. V trimming: 6 bases; J trimming: 0 bases; junction bases outside the gene matches: 7. The CDR3 has 15 amino acids. The V gene's germline CDR1 is KGHSH and CDR2 LQKENI. CDR3 nucleotides: TGTGCCAGCTCTACCGACAGGGGAAGCTCCTACGAGCAGTACTTC. This codes for CASSTDRGSSYEQYF.

This clone was observed a handful of times. V gene TRBV6-1 combines with J gene TRBJ1-5; 7 nucleotides align to TRBD1. Germline V gives CDR1 MNHNS, CDR2 SASEGT. This CDR3 region has 15 residues. Losses at the gene ends were 6 bases for V and 4 bases for J; bases not matched to a gene: 9. The CDR3 protein is CASSTGRGRNQPQHF. CDR3 nucleotides: TGTGCCAGCAGCACGGGGAGGGGGCGAAATCAGCCCCAGCATTTT.

In this sample, this clone turned up once. V gene TRBV4-1 combines with J gene TRBJ2-2; 9 nucleotides agree with TRBD1. Trimming removed 5 bases from V and 5 bases from J; junction bases left unmatched: 6. This CDR3 spans 15 amino acids. CDR1 MGHRA and CDR2 YSYEKL come from the germline V gene. CDR3 sequence reads: CASSSGQGRTGELFF. The DNA of the CDR3 is TGCGCCAGCAGCTCCGGACAGGGGAGGACCGGGGAGCTGTTTTTT.

In this sample, this clone turned up a few times. V gene TRBV7-2 combines with J gene TRBJ2-7; no reliable D call. This CDR3 spans 11 amino acids. V dropped 5 bases and J dropped 2 bases, with 4 bases sitting between them. Germline CDR1 and CDR2: SGHTA and FQGNSA. In DNA form, the CDR3 reads TGTGCCAGCAGCGCCGCCTACGAGCAGTACTTC. It encodes CASSAAYEQYF.

The chain carries TRBV29-1 and TRBJ1-1; D not resolved. The CDR3 totals 13 residues. The V gene lost 4 bases and the J gene lost 1 base, with 10 bases spanning the gap. CDR1 is SQVTM, CDR2 ANQGSEA, per germline. CDR3 protein: CSVARPKNTEAFF. CDR3 DNA: TGCAGCGTTGCCAGGCCTAAGAACACTGAAGCTTTCTTT.

The V and J genes are TRBV30 and TRBJ2-5, with unresolved D. Germline CDR1 reads GTSNPN; CDR2 reads SVGIG (reference sequence). The CDR3 is 10 residues long. Trimming left V 4 bases short and J 7 bases short, with 7 bases between. The CDR3 spells CAWNSRTQYF. Here the CDR3 DNA reads TGTGCCTGGAATAGTCGGACCCAGTACTTC.

This clone was detected a few times. This chain uses TRBV18 with TRBJ2-1; 14 bases agree with TRBD2. CDR1 is KGHSH and CDR2 is LQKENI in the germline V gene. The CDR3 sequence is 17 residues long. The J segment lost 9 bases and the V segment lost 6 bases, leaving 13 bases of the junction unmatched. In nucleotides, the CDR3 is TGTGCCAGCTCGCAAGCCGCGGGACTAGCGGGAGAAGGTGAGCAGTTCTTC. Its protein product is CASSQAAGLAGEGEQFF.

The rearrangement uses TRBV4-1 and TRBJ2-7; D remains unclear. The V end was cut by 5 bases, the J end by 2 bases, with 13 bases between. CDR3 length equals 14 residues. CDR1 and CDR2 (germline): MGHRA, YSYEKL. CDR3 sequence: CASSDTPSAYEQYF. The CDR3 DNA reads as TGCGCCAGCAGCGATACTCCATCGGCCTACGAGCAGTACTTC.

V is TRBV6-5 and J is TRBJ1-5; D is possibly TRBD1 (6 bases). Germline V gives CDR1 MNHEY, CDR2 SVGAGI. V gave up 6 bases and J gave up 6 bases, with 12 bases separating them. This CDR3 region has 13 residues. The CDR3: CASSRNRAQPQHF. DNA of the CDR3: TGTGCCAGCAGCCGGAACAGGGCTCAGCCCCAGCATTTT.

The chain employs TRBV19 and TRBJ2-7; tentatively, D is TRBD2 (5 bases). Per germline, CDR1 LNHDA and CDR2 SQIVND (reference sequence). With 4 bases removed from V and 6 bases from J, the gap between germline ends came to 13 bases. This CDR3 is 13 amino acids long. CDR3 bases: TGTGCCAGTAGTACCAAGCGGAGCTCCGAGCAGTACTTC. Residues: CASSTKRSSEQYF.

The chain links TRBV10-3 to TRBJ2-7; D is perhaps TRBD1 or TRBD2 (6 bases each). Germline V gene data show CDR1 as ENHRY and CDR2 as SYGVKD. Deletions cut 6 bases from V and 2 bases from J, with 14 bases between. The CDR3 totals 14 residues. CDR3 region: CAIRAGGLAYEQYF. DNA of the CDR3: TGTGCCATCAGGGCCGGGGGCTTGGCCTACGAGCAGTACTTC.

CDR3 DNA sequence: TGTGCCAGCAGCCCAAAAGAGGCCAGCTCCTACGAGCAGTACTTC. Its translation is CASSPKEASSYEQYF. The chain uses TRBV6-5 and TRBJ2-7, with D hard to call. The CDR3 spans 15 residues. Germline V gene data show CDR1 as MNHEY and CDR2 as SVGAGI. The V end lost 6 bases, the J end lost 0 bases, and 15 bases lay between the germline ends.

This clone was detected only a few times. The rearrangement uses TRBV29-1 and TRBJ2-7; the match to TRBD2 covers 10 bases. The CDR3 is made up of 13 amino acids. V lost 7 bases, J lost 4 bases, and 7 bases stayed unmatched. Germline CDR1 is SQVTM and CDR2 is ANQGSEA. The CDR3 reads CSGTSGVSYEQYF. Written as DNA, the CDR3 is TGCAGCGGAACTAGCGGGGTTTCTTACGAGCAGTACTTC.

This clone showed up just a few times. The genes are TRBV29-1 and TRBJ1-1, with D hard to call. Germline V lookup: CDR1 SQVTM, CDR2 ANQGSEA. There are 11 residues in the CDR3. Trimming took 6 bases from V and 1 from J, leaving 6 bases between them. CDR3 loop: CSVFGNTEAFF. The CDR3 DNA is TGCAGCGTGTTTGGGAACACTGAAGCTTTCTTT.

This rearrangement joins TRBV12-5 to TRBJ2-7; D gene uncertain. With 2 bases removed from V and 3 bases from J, the gap between germline ends came to 8 bases. CDR1 and CDR2 (germline): LGHNT, FRNRAP. This CDR3 has 13 residues. CDR3 loop: CASGLWPSYEQYF. CDR3 bases: TGTGCTAGTGGTTTGTGGCCGAGCTACGAGCAGTACTTC.

V is TRBV23-1 and J is TRBJ2-1; a weak D match, TRBD1 (6 bases). TRBV23-1 is filed as an ORF, its function uncertain. V lost 2 bases to trimming and J lost 4 bases, with 12 bases between them. This CDR3 is built from 15 residues. CDR3: CASSQTRRGYNEQFF. CDR3 DNA sequence: TGCGCCAGCAGTCAAACCCGCAGGGGATACAATGAGCAGTTCTTC.

This clone was seen more than once but under ten times. The rearrangement links TRBV19 to TRBJ1-2; 8 bases are a match to TRBD1. Germline V gene data show CDR1 as LNHDA and CDR2 as SQIVND (reference sequence). V lost 9 bases, J lost 8 bases, and 8 bases stayed unmatched. This CDR3 is 12 amino acids long. CDR3 sequence (DNA): TGTGCCAGCCATGACAGGGGATTGGGCTACACCTTC. This encodes CASHDRGLGYTF.

This chain uses TRBV13 with TRBJ2-5; 10 nucleotides match TRBD2. The CDR3 loop spans 15 amino acids. The germline V gene has CDR1 PRHDT and CDR2 FYEKMQ (reference sequence). Trimming cost V 4 bases and J 5 bases; bases outside gene matches: 7. CDR3 sequence reads: CASSSKREGRETQYF. CDR3 bases: TGTGCCAGCAGCTCCAAGCGGGAGGGCCGCGAGACCCAGTACTTC.

The chain uses TRBV4-2 and TRBJ1-5; D ambiguous. Germline lookup yields CDR1 LGHNA and CDR2 YNFKEQ. V was pared by 5 bases and J by 6 bases, with 11 bases between. This CDR3 comprises 13 residues. CDR3: CASSLMLGQPQHF. The CDR3 DNA follows: TGTGCCAGCAGCTTGATGTTAGGTCAGCCCCAGCATTTT.

The chain carries TRBV4-1 and TRBJ2-2; D gene ambiguous. The V and J ends lost 3 bases and 0 bases respectively, with 11 bases between them. CDR3 length equals 16 residues. Germline lookup yields CDR1 MGHRA and CDR2 YSYEKL. In nucleotides, the CDR3 is TGCGCCAGCAGCCAGCAAGCACTCGCGAACACCGGGGAGCTGTTTTTT. It specifies CASSQQALANTGELFF.

This clone has just a few counts. DNA of the CDR3: TGTGCCAGCAGCCCCGGGACAGATTATGGCTACACCTTC. It is translated as CASSPGTDYGYTF. The chain joins TRBV9 to TRBJ1-2; 7 positions agree with TRBD1. The CDR3 consists of 13 residues. CDR1 and CDR2 from the germline V gene are SGDLS and YYNGEE. V lost 4 bases, J lost 5 bases, and 5 bases stayed unmatched. The whole variable domain, filled in from reference TRBV9 and TRBJ1-2, reads DSGVTQTPKHLITATGQRVTLRCSPRSGDLSVYWYQQSLDQGLQFLIQYYNGEERAKGNILERFSAQQFPDLHSELNLSSLELGDSALYFCASSPGTDYGYTFGSGTRLTVV.

The V and J genes are TRBV19 and TRBJ2-7; possible D gene TRBD1, 6 bases. The V and J ends lost 10 bases and 4 bases respectively, with 14 bases between them. The CDR3 sequence is 12 residues long. Per germline, CDR1 LNHDA and CDR2 SQIVND (reference sequence). CDR3 DNA sequence: TGTGCCACCTCCCAGGGACAATACGAGCAGTACTTC. Its protein is CATSQGQYEQYF.